A single sample gave rise to the 7 T cell receptor beta chains below, sequenced in a study of CD8 T cells in ankylosing spondylitis. Their specific antigens are unknown. Regarding the study as a whole: Roughly eight highly homologous variants formed a TCR beta motif that appeared characteristic of ankylosing spondylitis blood.

TCRdb independently ran MiXCR on the 5' RACE reads; one entry per CDR3 protein. The data contain around 440,000 distinct CDR3 sequences, 15% to 20% of them singletons. Material: blood, either unsorted or a sorted T cell fraction (not recorded which). These receptors all stem from a male donor with ankylosing spondylitis.

The chain carries TRBV12-3 or TRBV12-4 and TRBJ1-1, with D hard to call. This CDR3 has 14 amino acids. Trimming took 4 bases from V and 1 from J, leaving 10 bases between them. The CDR3 is CASSSPNENTEAFF. The CDR3 DNA sequence: TGTGCCAGCAGTTCGCCTAACGAGAACACTGAAGCTTTCTTT.

This clonotype was seen more than once but under ten times. This chain uses TRBV5-1 with TRBJ2-7; possibly TRBD1 for D (5 bases). The CDR3 length is 12 residues. Germline values: CDR1 SGHRS, CDR2 YFSETQ. Trimming shortened V by 3 bases and J by 6 bases, and 10 bases separated the two germline ends. The CDR3 spells CASSSMTAEQYF. For the CDR3, the DNA is TGCGCCAGCAGCTCGATGACAGCCGAGCAGTACTTC.

This CDR3 reads CASSWTQLEGYTF. CDR3 nucleotide sequence: TGTGCCAGCAGCTGGACCCAGTTGGAGGGCTACACCTTC. V and J are TRBV7-9 and TRBJ1-2; no reliable D call. Trimming cost V 4 bases and J 8 bases, with 14 bases left between them. This CDR3 has 13 amino acids. Per germline, CDR1 SEHNR and CDR2 FQNEAQ (reference sequence).

The chain recombines TRBV2 with TRBJ2-1; TRBD1 is a possible D gene (5 bases). The CDR3 length is 16 residues. Germline V gene lookup returns CDR1 SNHLY and CDR2 FYNNEI. V was trimmed by 7 bases and J by 0 bases, leaving 16 bases between them. This CDR3 is CASMLGQLRSYNEQFF. The CDR3, as DNA: TGTGCCAGCATGTTGGGGCAGCTTCGCTCCTACAATGAGCAGTTCTTC.

J is TRBJ2-5 and V is TRBV18; D call uncertain. The CDR3 runs 13 residues. Germline lookup yields CDR1 KGHSH and CDR2 LQKENI. Trimming removed 3 bases from V and 5 bases from J, with 10 bases in between. The CDR3 coding sequence is TGTGCCAGCTCACCGGGCAGGCGGGAGACCCAGTACTTC. This gives the protein CASSPGRRETQYF.

This clonotype has just a few counts. The chain has TRBV12-3 or TRBV12-4 and TRBJ1-3; D not resolved. The V end lost 3 bases, the J end lost 6 bases, and 12 bases lay between the germline ends. The CDR3 is made up of 14 amino acids. The CDR3 region is CASSFRAGENTIYF. The CDR3 DNA sequence: TGTGCCAGCAGTTTCCGGGCTGGGGAAAACACCATATATTTT.

This rearrangement joins TRBV20-1 to TRBJ2-7, with 12 bases lining up with TRBD2. V lost 2 bases to trimming and J lost 6 bases; unmatched junction nucleotides: 11. The CDR3 totals 16 residues. The germline CDR1 and CDR2 sequences are DFQATT and SNEGSKA (reference sequence). CDR3 bases: TGCAGTGCTAGAAAAGGGACTAGCGGGCCGGGGGTCGAGCAGTACTTC. Its protein is CSARKGTSGPGVEQYF.